This T cell receptor beta chain was retrieved from a study of shared clonotypes between healthy human individuals. Study summary: Donors were a couple of women and a few men aged 18 to 49. Three CD4 naive, three CD4 memory, two CD8 naive and one CD8 memory plate were used per donor.

With 6 bases removed from V and 3 bases from J, the gap between germline ends came to 14 bases. The CDR3 contains 14 residues. The germline V gene encodes CDR1 LGHNA and CDR2 YSLEER. Each subset's genomic DNA was split evenly across several immunoSEQ plates. TCRdb's copy holds only in-frame clones and misses some; the assay was immunoSEQ multiplex PCR. The sample includes fewer than 3 million clones, under 95% of them seen just once. This clone was recorded once. The chain employs TRBV4-3 and TRBJ1-2; D gene uncertain. The TCR originated in a man younger than 35 in good health. Some clones in this sample may be carry-over from other donors' samples. The sample was naive CD4+ T cells from PBMCs. The subset: CD45RA+ positively selected. The CDR3 sequence is CASSRRSPDYGYTF. The CDR3 DNA sequence: TGCGCCAGCAGTCGTAGGAGTCCGGACTATGGCTACACCTTC.